This TCR beta chain was sequenced for a study of chemoradiotherapy in HPV16-positive cancers. Overall study context: Candidate HPV-specific clones and shared TCR motifs came from a couple of HPV16-positive patients. Whole-study findings and limits: HPV-responsive T-cell expansion during chemoradiotherapy was linked to improved recurrence-free survival in HPV16-positive patients. Only a couple of HPV16-positive patients supplied the functional HPV-specificity definition. Candidate HPV-specific clones and E7-related TCR motifs grew in tumor during treatment.

Notes on this clone: Antigen: not known.

TCRdb's table, derived via immunoSEQ multiplex PCR, lists solely in-frame clones and lacks some. The data hold more than 6,000 clones, with 88% observed a single time. Trimming pared 1 base from V and 2 bases from J, leaving 17 bases between. The CDR3 consists of 18 residues. Per germline, CDR1 MDHEN and CDR2 SYDVKM. This chain joins TRBV28 and TRBJ1-4, with a possible D match to TRBD1 (5 bases). The material was tumor tissue, obtained from a patient who underwent chemoradiotherapy. The source of this sequence is a human donor with HPV-associated anogenital cancer. CDR3 loop: CASSLSAGLGSTNEKLFF. CDR3 DNA: TGTGCCAGCAGTTTATCGGCAGGGTTGGGCTCGACTAATGAAAAACTGTTTTTT.